These 25 T cell receptor beta chains were all obtained from the same sample, sequenced in a study of shared clonotypes between healthy human individuals. Some clones are missing from TCRdb's copy, which holds only in-frame ones; the method was immunoSEQ multiplex PCR. Among millions of clones listed, around 96% were seen once. Terminally differentiated effector memory CD45RA+ cells were excluded from the naive CD8 cells, which were CD45RO-negative and positively selected for CCR7. The specimen was naive CD8+ T cells sorted from blood. The receptors stem from a man aged 18 to 35 in good health.

The J gene is TRBJ2-7, the V gene TRBV9, with D possibly being TRBD1 (6 bases). Germline assignment: CDR1 SGDLS and CDR2 YYNGEE. V lost 3 bases and J lost 5, with 12 bases in between. The CDR3 sequence is 13 residues long. The CDR3 spells CASSGDRTHEQYF. CDR3 coding DNA: TGTGCCAGCAGCGGCGACAGGACCCACGAGCAGTACTTC.

The rearrangement links TRBV27 to TRBJ2-2; D could derive from TRBD1 or TRBD2 (5 bases each). Per the germline V gene, CDR1 is MNHEY and CDR2 is SMNVEV (reference sequence). The V gene lost 5 bases and the J gene lost 3 bases, with 10 bases spanning the gap. The CDR3 contains 14 residues. The CDR3 protein is CASSLGADTGELFF. The CDR3 DNA sequence: TGTGCCAGCAGTCTCGGGGCGGACACCGGGGAGCTGTTTTTT.

This chain uses TRBV5-1 with TRBJ1-1, with 8 bases matching TRBD1. V gave up 4 bases and J gave up 0 bases; unmatched junction bases: 2. CDR1 and CDR2 (germline): SGHRS, YFSETQ. The CDR3 is 14 residues long. CDR3: CASSGQGVNTEAFF. Written as DNA, the CDR3 is TGCGCCAGCAGCGGACAGGGAGTGAACACTGAAGCTTTCTTT.

J is TRBJ2-2 and V is TRBV27, with D tentatively TRBD2 (5 bases). V shed 3 bases and J shed 4 bases, with 9 bases lying between them. The CDR3 runs to 14 residues. Germline assignment: CDR1 MNHEY and CDR2 SMNVEV (reference sequence). CDR3 in DNA: TGTGCCAGCAGTTTTTTTCTAGCCACCGGGGAGCTGTTTTTT. It specifies CASSFFLATGELFF.

CDR3 in amino acids: CASSQDWDNYGYTF. The CDR3 region has the DNA TGCGCCAGCAGCCAAGATTGGGACAACTATGGCTACACCTTC. This sequence joins TRBV4-1 and TRBJ1-2; the D gene is possibly TRBD1 (5 bases). The germline V gene encodes CDR1 MGHRA and CDR2 YSYEKL. The V and J ends lost 0 bases and 2 bases respectively, with 7 bases between them. The CDR3 is 14 amino acids.

V and J are TRBV5-6 and TRBJ2-3, with D uncertain. The CDR3 runs 12 residues. Trimming took off 4 bases at V and 6 bases at J, with 9 bases between the two ends. CDR1 is SGHDT, CDR2 YYEEEE, per germline. The CDR3 DNA reads TGTGCCAGCAGCGCCCTTTGGGATACGCAGTATTTT. Residues: CASSALWDTQYF.

This clone has only one observation. The V call is TRBV6-5, the J call TRBJ2-1, with TRBD2 identical over 12 bases. Trimming cost V 8 bases and J 8 bases; bases outside gene matches: 4. Germline-derived CDR1 and CDR2 are MNHEY and SVGAGI. This CDR3 is built from 13 residues. CDR3 loop: CASCLAGGDEQFF. The CDR3 bases are TGTGCCAGCTGCCTAGCGGGAGGGGATGAGCAGTTCTTC.

This clone was seen only once. Other DNA sequences in this sample translate to the same CDR3. The chain carries TRBV4-1 and TRBJ2-6; D gene uncertain. The V end was cut by 0 bases, the J end by 0 bases, with 3 bases between. CDR3 length: 15 residues. Germline CDR1 reads MGHRA; CDR2 reads YSYEKL. The CDR3 loop reads CASSQDPSGANVLTF. The CDR3 nucleotides read TGCGCCAGCAGCCAAGACCCCTCTGGGGCCAACGTCCTGACTTTC.

The chain couples TRBV19 to TRBJ1-6; possible D gene TRBD1, 5 bases. Germline loops: CDR1 LNHDA, CDR2 SQIVND (reference sequence). The CDR3 extends over 14 amino acids. V shed 9 bases and J shed 6 bases, with 15 bases lying between them. The CDR3 loop is CASSFGGSNSPLHF. CDR3 nucleotide sequence: TGTGCCAGCTCCTTTGGGGGGTCTAATTCACCCCTCCACTTT.

The chain joins TRBV7-9 to TRBJ1-1; D remains ambiguous. Trimming shortened V by 3 bases and J by 4 bases, and 12 bases separated the two germline ends. Per the germline V gene, CDR1 is SEHNR and CDR2 is FQNEAQ (reference sequence). The CDR3 loop spans 14 amino acids. The CDR3, as DNA: TGTGCCAGCAGCTTTAGTACCGGGATCACTGAAGCTTTCTTT. This gives the protein CASSFSTGITEAFF.

The chain combines TRBV27 with TRBJ2-7, with D possibly being TRBD1 (6 bases). CDR3 length equals 15 residues. Germline-derived CDR1 and CDR2 are MNHEY and SMNVEV (reference sequence). The V end lost 4 bases, the J end lost 2 bases, and 15 bases lay between the germline ends. CDR3 nucleotide sequence: TGTGCCAGCAGTTATACAGGGACCCAAACCTACGAGCAGTACTTC. This gives the protein CASSYTGTQTYEQYF.

The chain couples TRBV7-9 to TRBJ1-2; D not resolved. Deletions cut 3 bases from V and 4 bases from J, with 12 bases between. CDR3 size: 14 residues. CDR1 and CDR2 from the germline V gene are SEHNR and FQNEAQ (reference sequence). The CDR3 sequence is CASSFIEAVYGYTF. CDR3 coding DNA: TGTGCCAGCAGCTTTATTGAAGCGGTCTATGGCTACACCTTC.

The chain combines TRBV15 with TRBJ1-1, with 9 bases matching TRBD1. V trimming: 1 base; J trimming: 9 bases; junction bases outside the gene matches: 9. CDR3 length equals 15 residues. CDR1 and CDR2 (germline): LNHNV, YYDKDF (reference sequence). The CDR3 spells CATSRGFGQGNKAFF. CDR3 nucleotide sequence: TGTGCCACCAGCAGAGGTTTTGGACAGGGGAACAAAGCTTTCTTT.

CDR3 in DNA: TGTGCCAGTGCAGGGGGCACGAACACCGGGGAGCTGTTTTTT. Translating gives CASAGGTNTGELFF. The V and J genes are TRBV19 and TRBJ2-2; 8 nucleotides align to TRBD1. The ends lost 8 bases at V and 0 bases at J; junction bases unmatched: 2. Germline-derived CDR1 and CDR2 are LNHDA and SQIVND (reference sequence). The CDR3 runs 14 residues.

Turning to this clone: The same CDR3 arises from other DNA sequences in this sample as well. This chain connects TRBV2 to TRBJ2-2, with D possibly TRBD1 on 6 matching bases. Trimming cost V 8 bases and J 1 base, with 11 bases left between them. This CDR3 spans 14 amino acids. CDR1 is SNHLY, CDR2 FYNNEI, per germline. CDR3: CASGWTENTGELFF. CDR3 coding DNA: TGTGCCAGCGGATGGACAGAGAACACCGGGGAGCTGTTTTTT. Supplemented by reference TRBV2 and TRBJ2-2, the full variable domain reads EPEVTQTPSHQVTQMGQEVILRCVPISNHLYFYWYRQILGQKVEFLVSFYNNEISEKSEIFDDQFSVERPDGSNFTLKIRSTKLEDSAMYFCASGWTENTGELFFGEGSRLTVL.

This clone occurred once. V gene TRBV10-2 combines with J gene TRBJ2-3; possibly TRBD1 for D (6 bases). This CDR3 is built from 15 residues. With 1 base removed from V and 4 bases from J, the gap between germline ends came to 12 bases. Germline-derived CDR1 and CDR2 are WSHSY and SAAADI. The CDR3 protein is CASSEWGQYSDTQYF. The CDR3 DNA sequence: TGCGCCAGCAGTGAGTGGGGACAATATTCAGATACGCAGTATTTT.

The genes are TRBV27 and TRBJ2-7, with 12 bases matching TRBD1. V was clipped by 3 bases and J by 3 bases; unmatched bases: 3. Germline lookup yields CDR1 MNHEY and CDR2 SMNVEV (reference sequence). This CDR3 has 15 amino acids. CDR3 sequence: CASSLGQGAGYEQYF. In nucleotides, the CDR3 is TGTGCCAGCAGTTTGGGACAGGGGGCAGGCTACGAGCAGTACTTC.

This clone was seen once. The chain couples TRBV7-3 to TRBJ2-1; D tentatively reads TRBD1 or TRBD2 (5 bases each). This CDR3 has 16 residues. Germline V gene lookup returns CDR1 SGHTA and CDR2 FQGTGA. V was cut by 5 bases and J by 3 bases, with 17 bases left in between. The CDR3 DNA sequence: TGTGCCAGCAGCGCGACCGGGACGGGATTCTACAATGAGCAGTTCTTC. Translation: CASSATGTGFYNEQFF.

The chain couples TRBV6-5 to TRBJ2-5; 7 nucleotides match TRBD1. The closer fit of TRBJ2-7 to the DNA end suggests the J call may be wrong. The CDR3 sequence is 14 residues long. Looked up from germline, CDR1 is MNHEY and CDR2 is SVGAGI. The CDR3 region has the DNA TGTGCCAGCAGGCTTCGGGACAGCTCCTACGAGCAGTACTTC. It translates to CASRLRDSSYEQYF.

The chain is built from TRBV28 and TRBJ1-2, with a weak D call TRBD1 (5 bases). Trimming cost V 6 bases and J 10 bases, with 21 bases left between them. Germline V gene sequence: CDR1 MDHEN, CDR2 SYDVKM. The CDR3 length is 14 residues. CDR3 DNA: TGTGCCAGCAGGACCCGCTCCTGGGGCAGTGACTACACCTTC. Protein product: CASRTRSWGSDYTF.

V and J are TRBV19 and TRBJ2-1, with D tentatively TRBD1 (6 bases). Germline CDR1 reads LNHDA; CDR2 reads SQIVND (reference sequence). The length of the CDR3 is 15 residues. V was trimmed by 5 bases and J by 8 bases, leaving 19 bases between them. DNA for the CDR3: TGTGCCAGTAGTGCAACGACAGGACTCGGGGATGAGCAGTTCTTC. Translated, it gives CASSATTGLGDEQFF.

The gene calls are TRBV4-3 and TRBJ2-7; D tentatively fits TRBD1 or TRBD2 (5 bases each). The CDR3 loop spans 20 amino acids. V lost 0 bases to trimming and J lost 2 bases, with 26 bases between them. Germline assignment: CDR1 LGHNA and CDR2 YSLEER. Here the CDR3 reads CASSQDIVGTAEGRPYEQYF. The DNA for the CDR3 is TGCGCCAGCAGCCAAGATATTGTGGGGACGGCTGAGGGTCGACCCTACGAGCAGTACTTC.

The chain has TRBV30 and TRBJ2-7, with D perhaps matching TRBD1 (6 bases). This CDR3 is 13 amino acids long. V gave up 2 bases and J gave up 6 bases, with 14 bases separating them. Germline V gene sequence: CDR1 GTSNPN, CDR2 SVGIG (reference sequence). Here the CDR3 reads CAWSHQGSSEQYF. The CDR3 DNA is TGTGCCTGGAGTCACCAGGGGAGTTCCGAGCAGTACTTC.

This chain joins TRBV6-1 and TRBJ2-3; D call uncertain. CDR1 is MNHNS, CDR2 SASEGT, per germline. CDR3 length: 13 residues. Deletions cut 5 bases from V and 4 bases from J, with 10 bases between. CDR3 in amino acids: CASSPISPDTQYF. DNA of the CDR3: TGTGCCAGCAGTCCCATCTCCCCAGATACGCAGTATTTT.

The chain recombines TRBV7-2 with TRBJ1-1; D is possibly TRBD1 (5 bases). CDR1 and CDR2 (germline): SGHTA, FQGNSA. V was shortened by 3 bases and J by 0 bases, with 11 bases between the two germline ends. The CDR3 has 15 residues. The CDR3: CASSFPGLMNTEAFF. In nucleotides, the CDR3 is TGTGCCAGCAGCTTTCCGGGACTCATGAACACTGAAGCTTTCTTT.